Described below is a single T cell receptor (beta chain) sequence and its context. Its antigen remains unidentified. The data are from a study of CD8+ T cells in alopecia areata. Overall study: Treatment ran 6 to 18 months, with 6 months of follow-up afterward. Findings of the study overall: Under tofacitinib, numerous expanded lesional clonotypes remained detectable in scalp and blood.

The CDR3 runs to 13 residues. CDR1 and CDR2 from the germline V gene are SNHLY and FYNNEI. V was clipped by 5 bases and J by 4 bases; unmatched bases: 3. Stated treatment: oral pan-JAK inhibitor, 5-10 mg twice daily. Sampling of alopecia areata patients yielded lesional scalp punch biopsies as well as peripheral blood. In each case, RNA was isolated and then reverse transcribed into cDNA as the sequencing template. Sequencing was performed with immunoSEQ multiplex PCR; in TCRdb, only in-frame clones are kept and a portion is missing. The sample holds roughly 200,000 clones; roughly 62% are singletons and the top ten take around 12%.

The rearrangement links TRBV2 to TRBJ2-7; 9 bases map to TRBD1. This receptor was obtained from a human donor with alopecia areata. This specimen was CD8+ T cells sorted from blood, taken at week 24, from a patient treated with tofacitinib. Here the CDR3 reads CASSLGTGYEQYF. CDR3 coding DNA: TGTGCCAGCAGTCTGGGGACAGGGTACGAGCAGTACTTC.